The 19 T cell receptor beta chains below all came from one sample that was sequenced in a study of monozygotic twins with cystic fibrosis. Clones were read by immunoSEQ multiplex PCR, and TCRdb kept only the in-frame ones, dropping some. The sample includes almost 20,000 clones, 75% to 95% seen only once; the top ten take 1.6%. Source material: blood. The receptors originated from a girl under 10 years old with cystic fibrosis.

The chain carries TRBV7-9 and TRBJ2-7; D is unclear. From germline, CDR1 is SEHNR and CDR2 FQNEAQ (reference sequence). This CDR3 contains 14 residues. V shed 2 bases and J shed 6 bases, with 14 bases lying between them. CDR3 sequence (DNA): TGTGCCAGCAGCTTATCCTCCGTCGGGTCCGAGCAGTACTTC. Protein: CASSLSSVGSEQYF.

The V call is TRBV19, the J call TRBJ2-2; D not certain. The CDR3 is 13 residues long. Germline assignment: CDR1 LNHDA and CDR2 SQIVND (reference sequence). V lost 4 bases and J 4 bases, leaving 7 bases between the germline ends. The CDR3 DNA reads TGTGCCAGTAGTAGACCAAGCACCGGGGAGCTGTTTTTT. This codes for CASSRPSTGELFF.

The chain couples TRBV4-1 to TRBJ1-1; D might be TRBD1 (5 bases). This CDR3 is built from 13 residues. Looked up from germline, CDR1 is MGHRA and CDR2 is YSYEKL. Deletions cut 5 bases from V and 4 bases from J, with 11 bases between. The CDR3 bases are TGCGCCAGCAGCGGTCAGGGACGCACTGAAGCTTTCTTT. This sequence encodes CASSGQGRTEAFF.

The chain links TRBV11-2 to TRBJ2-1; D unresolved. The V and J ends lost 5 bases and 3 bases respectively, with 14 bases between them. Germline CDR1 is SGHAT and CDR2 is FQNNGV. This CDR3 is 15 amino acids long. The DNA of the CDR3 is TGTGCCAGCAGCCTACAGTCACAATACTACAATGAGCAGTTCTTC. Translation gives CASSLQSQYYNEQFF. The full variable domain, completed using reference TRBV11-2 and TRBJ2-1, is EAGVAQSPRYKIIEKRQSVAFWCNPISGHATLYWYQQILGQGPKLLIQFQNNGVVDDSQLPKDRFSAERLKGVDSTLKIQPAKLEDSAVYLCASSLQSQYYNEQFFGPGTRLTVL.

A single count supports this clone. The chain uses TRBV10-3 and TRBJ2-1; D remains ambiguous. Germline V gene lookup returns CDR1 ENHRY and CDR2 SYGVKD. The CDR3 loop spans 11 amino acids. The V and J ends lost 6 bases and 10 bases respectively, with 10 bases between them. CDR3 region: CAIRSAGEQFF. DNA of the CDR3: TGTGCCATCAGAAGCGCCGGGGAGCAGTTCTTC.

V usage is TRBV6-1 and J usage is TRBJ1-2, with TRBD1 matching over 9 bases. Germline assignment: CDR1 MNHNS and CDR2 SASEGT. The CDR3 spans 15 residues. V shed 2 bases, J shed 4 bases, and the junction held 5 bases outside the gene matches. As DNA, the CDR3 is TGTGCCAGCAGTGAAACTAACAGGGGGCGCTATGGCTACACCTTC. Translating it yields CASSETNRGRYGYTF.

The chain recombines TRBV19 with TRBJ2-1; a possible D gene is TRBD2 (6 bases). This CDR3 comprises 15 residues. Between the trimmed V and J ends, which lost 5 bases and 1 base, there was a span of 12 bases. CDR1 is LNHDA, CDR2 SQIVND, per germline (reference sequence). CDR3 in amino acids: CASSHPGGSYNEQFF. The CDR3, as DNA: TGTGCCAGTAGTCACCCTGGAGGGTCCTACAATGAGCAGTTCTTC.

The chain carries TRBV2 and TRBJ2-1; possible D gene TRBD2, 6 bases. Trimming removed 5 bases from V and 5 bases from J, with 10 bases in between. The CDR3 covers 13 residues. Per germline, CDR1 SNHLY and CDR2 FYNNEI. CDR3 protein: CASSTGLNNEQFF. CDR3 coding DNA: TGTGCCAGCAGTACCGGACTAAACAATGAGCAGTTCTTC.

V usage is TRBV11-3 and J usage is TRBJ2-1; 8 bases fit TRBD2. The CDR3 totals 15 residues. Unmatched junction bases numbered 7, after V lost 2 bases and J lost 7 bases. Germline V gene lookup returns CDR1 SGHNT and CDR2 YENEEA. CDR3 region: CASSLSGGYGNEQFF. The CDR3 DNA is TGTGCCAGCAGCTTAAGCGGGGGATATGGGAATGAGCAGTTCTTC.

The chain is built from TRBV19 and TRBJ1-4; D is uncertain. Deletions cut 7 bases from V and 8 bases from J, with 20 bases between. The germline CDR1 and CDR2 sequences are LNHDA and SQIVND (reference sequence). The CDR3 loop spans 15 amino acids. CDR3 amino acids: CASTSGHGREEKLFF. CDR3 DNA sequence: TGTGCCAGTACCTCTGGCCATGGGCGGGAAGAAAAACTGTTTTTT.

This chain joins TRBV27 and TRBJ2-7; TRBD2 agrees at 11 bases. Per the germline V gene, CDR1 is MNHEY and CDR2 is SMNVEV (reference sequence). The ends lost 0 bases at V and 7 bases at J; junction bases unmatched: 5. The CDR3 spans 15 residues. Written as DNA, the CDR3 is TGTGCCAGCAGTTTATCTACTAGCGGGAGTTGGGAGCAGTACTTC. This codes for CASSLSTSGSWEQYF.

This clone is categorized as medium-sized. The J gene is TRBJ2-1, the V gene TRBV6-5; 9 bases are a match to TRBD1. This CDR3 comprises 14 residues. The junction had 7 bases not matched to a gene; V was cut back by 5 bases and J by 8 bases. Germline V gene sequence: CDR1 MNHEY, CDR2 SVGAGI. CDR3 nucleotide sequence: TGTGCCAGCAGTGGGACAGGGCCCTTCGATGAGCAGTTCTTC. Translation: CASSGTGPFDEQFF.

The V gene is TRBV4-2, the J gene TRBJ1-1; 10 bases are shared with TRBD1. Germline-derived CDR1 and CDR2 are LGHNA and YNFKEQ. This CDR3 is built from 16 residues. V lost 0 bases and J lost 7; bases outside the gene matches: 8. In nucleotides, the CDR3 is TGTGCCAGCAGCCAAGAACTCGGACAGGGGGAGAATGAAGCTTTCTTT. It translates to CASSQELGQGENEAFF.

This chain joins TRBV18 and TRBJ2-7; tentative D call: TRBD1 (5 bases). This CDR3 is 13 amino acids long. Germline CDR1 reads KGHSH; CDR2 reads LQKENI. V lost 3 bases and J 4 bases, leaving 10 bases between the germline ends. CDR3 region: CASSPDKGYEQYF. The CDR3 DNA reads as TGTGCCAGCTCACCGGACAAGGGTTACGAGCAGTACTTC.

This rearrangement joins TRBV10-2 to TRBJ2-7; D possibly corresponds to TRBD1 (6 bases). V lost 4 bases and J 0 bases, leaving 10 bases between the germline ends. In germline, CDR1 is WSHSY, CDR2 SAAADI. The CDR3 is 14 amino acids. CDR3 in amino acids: CASSGTVSSYEQYF. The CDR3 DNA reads TGCGCCAGCAGTGGGACAGTTAGCTCCTACGAGCAGTACTTC.

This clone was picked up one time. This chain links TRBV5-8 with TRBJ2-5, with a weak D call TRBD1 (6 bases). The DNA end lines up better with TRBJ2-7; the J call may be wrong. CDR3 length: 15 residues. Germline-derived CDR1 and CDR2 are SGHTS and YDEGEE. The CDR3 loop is CASSLEGGIAHEQYF. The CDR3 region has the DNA TGTGCCAGCAGCTTGGAAGGGGGTATTGCCCACGAGCAGTACTTC.

The DNA for the CDR3 is TGTGCCAGCAGTTTACGGGGAAACTATGGCTACACCTTC. Its protein is CASSLRGNYGYTF. The chain uses TRBV27 and TRBJ1-2; no firm D call. V was cut by 2 bases and J by 2 bases, with 6 bases left in between. Germline V lookup: CDR1 MNHEY, CDR2 SMNVEV (reference sequence). The CDR3 is 13 residues long.

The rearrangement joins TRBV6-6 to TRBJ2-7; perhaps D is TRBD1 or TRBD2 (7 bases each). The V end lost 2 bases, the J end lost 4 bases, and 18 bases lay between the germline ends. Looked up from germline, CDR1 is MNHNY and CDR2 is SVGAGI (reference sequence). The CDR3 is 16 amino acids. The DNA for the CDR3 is TGTGCCAGCAGTTACCTCAGGGGGGGTGTACCATACGAGCAGTACTTC. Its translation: CASSYLRGGVPYEQYF.

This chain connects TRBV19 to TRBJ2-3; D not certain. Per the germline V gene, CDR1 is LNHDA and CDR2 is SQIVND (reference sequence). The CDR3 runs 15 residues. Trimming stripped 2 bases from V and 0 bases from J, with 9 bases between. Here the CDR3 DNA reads TGTGCCAGTAGTATACTTGTACAGAGCACAGATACGCAGTATTTT. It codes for CASSILVQSTDTQYF.